These 12 T cell receptor beta chains were sequenced from one sample in a study of cytomegalovirus exposure and HLA in healthy donors. The PCR made use of 60 Vbeta and 13 Jbeta primers. Clones were read by immunoSEQ multiplex PCR, and TCRdb kept only the in-frame ones, dropping some. The repertoire consists of about 140,000 clones, with about 79% occurring once and the leading ten covering less than 3%. The material sequenced was PBMCs. The receptors stem from a male donor in good health and CMV-seronegative.

The chain combines TRBV6-5 with TRBJ2-7; 8 nucleotides match TRBD1. V shed 5 bases, J shed 9 bases, and the junction held 15 bases outside the gene matches. This CDR3 comprises 15 residues. CDR1 is MNHEY, CDR2 SVGAGI, per germline. CDR3: CASSTKTTGVRGQYF. CDR3 sequence (DNA): TGTGCCAGCAGTACGAAGACGACAGGGGTAAGGGGGCAGTACTTC.

The genes are TRBV29-1 and TRBJ1-1; the match to TRBD1 covers 9 bases. Trimming took 4 bases from V and 2 from J; bases not matched to a gene: 11. From germline, CDR1 is SQVTM and CDR2 ANQGSEA. This CDR3 contains 16 residues. CDR3 region: CSVAMGQGIRNTEAFF. The CDR3 DNA follows: TGCAGCGTTGCTATGGGACAGGGTATTAGAAACACTGAAGCTTTCTTT.

This clone was detected only once. This chain connects TRBV7-2 to TRBJ2-7; 10 bases match TRBD1. The CDR3 totals 15 residues. The germline V gene encodes CDR1 SGHTA and CDR2 FQGNSA. Losses at the gene ends were 2 bases for V and 5 bases for J; bases not matched to a gene: 6. DNA for the CDR3: TGTGCCAGCAGCTTAAGCCGGGACAGGGGACACGAGCAGTACTTC. Translated: CASSLSRDRGHEQYF.

The chain recombines TRBV7-2 with TRBJ2-1; 9 nucleotides match TRBD2. V dropped 4 bases and J dropped 8; count of bases not matched to a gene: 9. The CDR3 length is 15 residues. CDR1 and CDR2 (germline): SGHTA, FQGNSA. The CDR3 loop is CASSSELASGDEQFF. DNA of the CDR3: TGTGCCAGCAGCTCAGAACTCGCTAGCGGGGATGAGCAGTTCTTC.

In its sample, this clone was seen a few times. The chain employs TRBV7-2 and TRBJ1-1; 8 bases fit TRBD1. Germline trimming cut 2 bases from V and 5 bases from J; bases unmatched to any gene: 10. The CDR3 covers 16 residues. Germline CDR1 and CDR2: SGHTA and FQGNSA. As DNA, the CDR3 is TGTGCCAGCAGCTTAAGGGGGACCGGGACAGGTACTGAAGCTTTCTTT. It codes for CASSLRGTGTGTEAFF.

The J gene is TRBJ1-4, the V gene TRBV2, with unresolved D. Trimming removed 10 bases at V and 8 bases at J, with 23 bases between. Germline V gene sequence: CDR1 SNHLY, CDR2 FYNNEI. CDR3 size: 15 residues. CDR3 sequence (DNA): TGTGCCATCCTGCCGAGAGAGGGCCTCGAAGAAAAACTGTTTTTT. This codes for CAILPREGLEEKLFF.

This rearrangement joins TRBV30 to TRBJ2-7; D perhaps matches TRBD2 (6 bases). The CDR3 covers 14 residues. Trimming cost V 0 bases and J 5 bases, with 14 bases left between them. CDR1 GTSNPN and CDR2 SVGIG come from the germline V gene (reference sequence). CDR3 amino acids: CAWSVRGWGDEQYF. The CDR3 coding sequence is TGTGCCTGGAGTGTACGTGGTTGGGGGGACGAGCAGTACTTC.

This chain links TRBV6-6 with TRBJ2-1, with D uncertain. The CDR3 is 12 residues long. Germline V lookup: CDR1 MNHNY, CDR2 SVGAGI (reference sequence). Trimming removed 1 base from V and 5 bases from J, with 3 bases in between. CDR3 sequence: CASSYFNNEQFF. Written as DNA, the CDR3 is TGTGCCAGCAGTTACTTTAACAATGAGCAGTTCTTC.

V is TRBV4-1 and J is TRBJ1-2; D might be TRBD1 (6 bases). The CDR3 sequence is 13 residues long. Per germline, CDR1 MGHRA and CDR2 YSYEKL. Trimming stripped 4 bases from V and 6 bases from J, with 12 bases between. The CDR3 nucleotides are TGCGCCAGCAGCCCTCAGCAGGGGCATGGCTACACCTTC. This codes for CASSPQQGHGYTF.

This chain joins TRBV5-5 and TRBJ1-1, with D unclear. Trimming stripped 2 bases from V and 0 bases from J, with 8 bases between. This CDR3 region has 14 residues. Germline V gene sequence: CDR1 SGHKS, CDR2 YYEKEE (reference sequence). The CDR3 loop reads CASSFGLLNTEAFF. CDR3 nucleotide sequence: TGTGCCAGCAGCTTTGGACTGCTGAACACTGAAGCTTTCTTT. Using reference TRBV5-5 and TRBJ1-1 for the parts outside the CDR3, the full variable domain is DAGVTQSPTHLIKTRGQQVTLRCSPISGHKSVSWYQQVLGQGPQFIFQYYEKEERGRGNFPDRFSARQFPNYSSELNVNALLLGDSALYLCASSFGLLNTEAFFGQGTRLTVV.

CDR3 nucleotides: TGTGCCAGTACCTCTCAGGGGGCTAACTATGGCTACACCTTC. It yields the protein CASTSQGANYGYTF. The V gene is TRBV19, the J gene TRBJ1-2; TRBD1 agrees at 7 bases. Germline V gene lookup returns CDR1 LNHDA and CDR2 SQIVND (reference sequence). The V segment lost 7 bases and the J segment 0 bases; nucleotides outside the gene matches: 5. The CDR3 consists of 14 residues.

The sample holds one count of this clone. The chain has TRBV4-1 and TRBJ2-4; D might be TRBD1 (6 bases). The germline V gene encodes CDR1 MGHRA and CDR2 YSYEKL. The CDR3 runs 14 residues. V lost 0 bases, J lost 8 bases, and 11 bases lay in between. The CDR3 here is CASSQDRDIDIQYF. CDR3 DNA: TGCGCCAGCAGCCAAGACCGGGACATCGACATTCAGTACTTC.